The present T cell receptor beta chain was sequenced within a study of cytomegalovirus exposure and HLA in healthy donors. Study-level points and caveats: There were fewer than 200 TCR beta chains listed as cytomegalovirus-associated. Indistinguishable V segments such as TRBV6-2 and TRBV6-3 were excluded.

The PCR made use of 60 Vbeta and 13 Jbeta primers. The assay was immunoSEQ multiplex PCR, and TCRdb's table has in-frame clones only and misses some. Altogether approximately 150,000 clones are present, about 75% being singletons, with the ten largest covering 6% to 8%. On this clone itself: Its antigen is currently unknown.

The V end lost 9 bases, the J end lost 2 bases, and 22 bases lay between the germline ends. The CDR3 length is 16 residues. Germline V CDR1 and CDR2: KGHSH, LQKENI. V is TRBV18 and J is TRBJ1-2, with D possibly being TRBD1 (5 bases). Sequences were obtained from PBMCs. The TCR comes from a male donor in good health and CMV-seropositive. CDR3: CASSIIPGRANYGYTF. The DNA of the CDR3 is TGTGCCAGTTCCATTATTCCGGGCAGGGCCAACTATGGCTACACCTTC.